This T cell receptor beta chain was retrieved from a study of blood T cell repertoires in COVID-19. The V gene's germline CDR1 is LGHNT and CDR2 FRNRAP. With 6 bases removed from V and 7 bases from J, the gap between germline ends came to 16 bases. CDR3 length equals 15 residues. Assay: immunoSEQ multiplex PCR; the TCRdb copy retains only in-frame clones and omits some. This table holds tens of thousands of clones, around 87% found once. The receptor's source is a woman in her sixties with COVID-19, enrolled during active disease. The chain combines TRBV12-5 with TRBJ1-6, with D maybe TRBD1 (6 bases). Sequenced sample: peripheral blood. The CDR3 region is CASGTASRGNSPLHF. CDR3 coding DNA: TGTGCTAGTGGGACCGCCTCCAGGGGCAATTCACCCCTCCACTTT.